These 28 T cell receptor beta chains originate from one sample sequenced in a study of cytomegalovirus exposure and HLA in healthy donors. The PCR ran on 60 Vbeta and 13 Jbeta primers. Data came from immunoSEQ multiplex PCR; TCRdb stores just in-frame clones and leaves some out. The sample records roughly 180,000 clones, roughly 80% being singletons. Source material: PBMCs. The receptors here all came from a female donor in good health and CMV-seronegative.

This rearrangement joins TRBV11-2 to TRBJ2-7; 9 bases align to TRBD2. The CDR3 is 15 residues long. V was clipped by 6 bases and J by 3 bases; unmatched bases: 9. Looked up from germline, CDR1 is SGHAT and CDR2 is FQNNGV. The CDR3 region is CASSGKPAGGYEQYF. The CDR3 nucleotides read TGTGCCAGCAGTGGAAAACCAGCGGGGGGCTACGAGCAGTACTTC.

The rearrangement links TRBV30 to TRBJ1-1; TRBD1 is a possible D gene (6 bases). The CDR3 spans 14 residues. Germline V gene data show CDR1 as GTSNPN and CDR2 as SVGIG (reference sequence). Trimming pared 4 bases from V and 6 bases from J, leaving 18 bases between. CDR3: CAWKGDGMLAEAFF. The CDR3 DNA is TGTGCCTGGAAGGGGGATGGAATGTTGGCTGAAGCTTTCTTT.

The rearrangement links TRBV2 to TRBJ2-1, with D possibly matching TRBD2 (5 bases). The CDR3 has 15 amino acids. Germline V gene lookup returns CDR1 SNHLY and CDR2 FYNNEI. V was clipped by 7 bases and J by 12 bases, with 25 bases between them. CDR3 region: CASNPPRPEVDGQFF. The CDR3 DNA sequence: TGTGCCAGCAACCCCCCGCGCCCGGAGGTCGACGGGCAGTTCTTC.

The V gene is TRBV9, the J gene TRBJ2-1; D may be TRBD2 (5 bases). The CDR3 runs 12 residues. Germline CDR1 SGDLS, CDR2 YYNGEE. Trimming took off 2 bases at V and 8 bases at J, with 8 bases between the two ends. In DNA, the CDR3 is TGTGCCAGCAGCGTTCACGGGGATGAGCAGTTCTTC. Amino acid sequence: CASSVHGDEQFF.

V and J are TRBV28 and TRBJ2-3; perhaps TRBD2 as D (5 bases). Germline-derived CDR1 and CDR2 are MDHEN and SYDVKM. V lost 5 bases, J lost 3 bases, and 9 bases lay in between. This CDR3 is built from 13 residues. This CDR3 reads CASSKSGTDTQYF. In DNA, the CDR3 is TGTGCCAGCAGTAAGTCGGGGACAGATACGCAGTATTTT.

This clone was observed once. V gene TRBV19 combines with J gene TRBJ1-1; 9 bases are a match to TRBD1. The germline V gene has CDR1 LNHDA and CDR2 SQIVND (reference sequence). The CDR3 totals 16 residues. V shed 8 bases, J shed 1 base, and the junction held 11 bases outside the gene matches. The DNA for the CDR3 is TGTGCCAGTTCTAACCCAGGACAGGGGAAGAACACTGAAGCTTTCTTT. This gives the protein CASSNPGQGKNTEAFF.

The V and J genes are TRBV21-1 and TRBJ1-5. TRBV21-1 is a pseudogene segment. This CDR3 comprises 18 residues. The CDR3, as DNA: TGTGCCAGCAGCTTCAAGGAGGGGGGGAGTTCTGGCGATCAGCCCCAGCATTTT. It codes for CASSFKEGGSSGDQPQHF.

The count of this clone is one. J is TRBJ2-7 and V is TRBV7-8; 7 nucleotides agree with TRBD2. The CDR3 has 18 residues. V was pared by 5 bases and J by 5 bases, with 21 bases of the junction left unmatched. The germline gives CDR1 SGHVS, CDR2 FQNEAQ. The CDR3 is CASSNNPKRDGWVHEQYF. The CDR3, as DNA: TGTGCCAGCAGCAATAACCCCAAGCGGGACGGATGGGTCCACGAGCAGTACTTC.

This clone showed up just once. V is TRBV7-9 and J is TRBJ2-7, with 7 bases fitting TRBD1. The V gene's germline CDR1 is SEHNR and CDR2 FQNEAQ (reference sequence). CDR3 length equals 16 residues. Losses at the gene ends were 1 base for V and 0 bases for J; bases not matched to a gene: 6. CDR3 in DNA: TGTGCCAGCAGCTTAGTTGTGACAGGGAGCTCCTACGAGCAGTACTTC. Its protein product is CASSLVVTGSSYEQYF.

V usage is TRBV27 and J usage is TRBJ1-6; the match to TRBD1 covers 9 bases. The CDR3 is made up of 13 amino acids. Germline loops: CDR1 MNHEY, CDR2 SMNVEV (reference sequence). V lost 6 bases to trimming and J lost 10 bases; unmatched junction nucleotides: 4. DNA of the CDR3: TGTGCCAGCAGCGGGACAGGGAACTCACCCCTCCACTTT. Translated: CASSGTGNSPLHF.

The genes are TRBV19 and TRBJ2-4, with D possibly matching TRBD2 (6 bases). Trimming cost V 7 bases and J 3 bases, with 31 bases left between them. Germline V gives CDR1 LNHDA, CDR2 SQIVND (reference sequence). The CDR3 extends over 20 amino acids. CDR3 coding DNA: TGTGCCAGTATGGCCGCGACTAGGGCGGGCCCCTCCGGGGGCAAAAACATTCAGTACTTC. It is translated as CASMAATRAGPSGGKNIQYF.

This chain joins TRBV5-1 and TRBJ2-1; 7 nucleotides agree with TRBD2. CDR1 is SGHRS and CDR2 is YFSETQ in the germline V gene. Germline trimming cut 0 bases from V and 2 bases from J; bases unmatched to any gene: 5. This CDR3 contains 16 residues. DNA of the CDR3: TGCGCCAGCAGCTTGGGGGGGGGAGGGACCTACAATGAGCAGTTCTTC. It translates to CASSLGGGGTYNEQFF.

The V call is TRBV11-1, the J call TRBJ2-3; TRBD2 matches at 13 bases. The CDR3 has 16 amino acids. J was trimmed by 5 bases and V by 5 bases; bases with no gene match: 7. Germline CDR1 reads SGHAT; CDR2 reads FQDESV (reference sequence). The CDR3 region is CASSPTSGRARDTQYF. CDR3 coding DNA: TGTGCCAGCAGCCCCACTAGCGGGAGGGCCAGAGATACGCAGTATTTT.

The rearrangement joins TRBV7-9 to TRBJ2-3; D perhaps matches TRBD2 (6 bases). V dropped 5 bases and J dropped 0 bases, with 9 bases sitting between them. Germline CDR1 reads SEHNR; CDR2 reads FQNEAQ (reference sequence). The CDR3 contains 14 residues. CDR3 nucleotides: TGTGCCAGCAGCGAAGGGACTAGCACAGATACGCAGTATTTT. Protein product: CASSEGTSTDTQYF.

V gene TRBV29-1 combines with J gene TRBJ2-5; 7 nucleotides align to TRBD2. The CDR3 totals 13 residues. J lost 5 bases, V lost 2 bases, and 5 bases had no gene match. Per germline, CDR1 SQVTM and CDR2 ANQGSEA. The CDR3 reads CSVEFGLGETQYF. The DNA of the CDR3 is TGCAGCGTTGAATTCGGACTAGGGGAGACCCAGTACTTC. Complete variable domain (other parts from reference TRBV29-1 and TRBJ2-5): SAVISQKPSRDICQRGTSLTIQCQVDSQVTMMFWYRQQPGQSLTLIATANQGSEATYESGFVIDKFPISRPNLTFSTLTVSNMSPEDSSIYLCSVEFGLGETQYFGPGTRLLVL.

The chain couples TRBV9 to TRBJ2-3, with 10 nucleotides matching TRBD2. The CDR3 is 16 amino acids. The germline V gene encodes CDR1 SGDLS and CDR2 YYNGEE. The J segment lost 2 bases and the V segment lost 5 bases, leaving 8 bases of the junction unmatched. The CDR3 spells CASSHGTSAPTDTQYF. The CDR3 DNA sequence: TGTGCCAGCAGTCACGGGACTAGCGCCCCCACAGATACGCAGTATTTT.

The chain links TRBV7-9 to TRBJ2-1; D gene unclear. The CDR3 runs 13 residues. Trimming cost V 7 bases and J 8 bases, with 15 bases left between them. Germline CDR1 is SEHNR and CDR2 is FQNEAQ (reference sequence). The CDR3 here is CASTAYSGHEQFF. The CDR3 nucleotides read TGTGCCAGCACCGCCTACAGTGGGCATGAGCAGTTCTTC.

V usage is TRBV19 and J usage is TRBJ2-7, with 7 bases that match TRBD1. V lost 5 bases, J lost 3 bases, and 10 bases stayed unmatched. Germline-derived CDR1 and CDR2 are LNHDA and SQIVND (reference sequence). The CDR3 is 15 residues long. CDR3 loop: CASSHGRDRNYEQYF. The CDR3 DNA follows: TGTGCCAGTAGTCACGGTCGGGACAGAAACTACGAGCAGTACTTC.

The chain combines TRBV5-1 with TRBJ1-2; D may be TRBD1 (5 bases). The V end lost 6 bases, the J end lost 6 bases, and 18 bases lay between the germline ends. This CDR3 contains 14 residues. CDR1 is SGHRS and CDR2 is YFSETQ in the germline V gene. Here the CDR3 reads CASTVGSGGNGYTF. As DNA, the CDR3 is TGCGCCAGCACCGTCGGGTCCGGGGGGAATGGCTACACCTTC.

V gene TRBV10-3 combines with J gene TRBJ1-2; D call uncertain. Germline V gene lookup returns CDR1 ENHRY and CDR2 SYGVKD. The CDR3 is made up of 15 amino acids. V was cut by 6 bases and J by 2 bases, with 16 bases left in between. The CDR3: CAIRPTRTENYGYTF. In DNA, the CDR3 is TGTGCCATCAGGCCCACTAGGACCGAGAACTATGGCTACACCTTC.

The rearrangement uses TRBV18 and TRBJ2-5; D unresolved. This CDR3 contains 14 residues. V was clipped by 2 bases and J by 3 bases, with 10 bases between them. Germline-derived CDR1 and CDR2 are KGHSH and LQKENI. The CDR3 sequence is CASSPAWPEETQYF. CDR3 in DNA: TGTGCCAGCTCACCAGCTTGGCCAGAAGAGACCCAGTACTTC.

This sequence joins TRBV4-2 and TRBJ2-1, with 7 bases aligning to TRBD2. Germline lookup yields CDR1 LGHNA and CDR2 YNFKEQ. CDR3 length: 18 residues. Losses at the gene ends were 3 bases for V and 0 bases for J; bases not matched to a gene: 11. The CDR3 DNA follows: TGTGCCAGCAGCCAGGGAGAGGGAGCGGGGAGCTCCTACAATGAGCAGTTCTTC. It yields the protein CASSQGEGAGSSYNEQFF.

This sequence joins TRBV16 and TRBJ1-4; D is perhaps TRBD1 (6 bases). The V and J ends lost 0 bases and 8 bases respectively, with 10 bases between them. Germline loops: CDR1 KGHSY, CDR2 FQNENV. The CDR3 length is 14 residues. The CDR3 DNA reads TGTGCCAGCAGCCAATCGTCAGGGGAAGAAAAACTGTTTTTT. The encoded protein is CASSQSSGEEKLFF.

Note on this clone: Distinct nucleotide sequences in the sample also encode this CDR3. The chain uses TRBV5-1 and TRBJ2-1, with D perhaps TRBD1 (6 bases). From germline, CDR1 is SGHRS and CDR2 YFSETQ. The ends were cut back, 3 bases at V and 7 bases at J, with 8 bases in the middle. CDR3 length: 12 residues. CDR3 sequence: CASSWTANEQFF. The CDR3, as DNA: TGCGCCAGCAGCTGGACAGCTAATGAGCAGTTCTTC.

This chain joins TRBV2 and TRBJ2-5; TRBD2 is a possible D gene (5 bases). TRBJ2-7 explains the end of the DNA better; the J call may be wrong. The CDR3 totals 14 residues. Looked up from germline, CDR1 is SNHLY and CDR2 is FYNNEI. CDR3 in DNA: TGTGCCAGCCGGGATACCGGACTTTCCTACGAGCAGTACTTC. It translates to CASRDTGLSYEQYF.

V gene TRBV30 combines with J gene TRBJ2-2; weak D call: TRBD2 (5 bases). Trimming took 4 bases from V and 2 from J, leaving 11 bases between them. This CDR3 has 14 amino acids. From germline, CDR1 is GTSNPN and CDR2 SVGIG (reference sequence). The CDR3, as DNA: TGTGCCTGGAAGGAGGACCCTAACACCGGGGAGCTGTTTTTT. Its translation is CAWKEDPNTGELFF.

V is TRBV6-5 and J is TRBJ1-2; 8 bases fit TRBD1. Per the germline V gene, CDR1 is MNHEY and CDR2 is SVGAGI. The V and J ends lost 10 bases and 7 bases, in that order; junction bases with no gene match: 5. The length of the CDR3 is 11 residues. The CDR3 DNA sequence: TGTGCCATCGGACAGGGCGCTGGCTACACCTTC. Amino acids: CAIGQGAGYTF.

The rearrangement links TRBV7-2 to TRBJ2-7; D perhaps matches TRBD2 (6 bases). Germline CDR1 reads SGHTA; CDR2 reads FQGNSA. Trimming removed 1 base from V and 0 bases from J, with 7 bases in between. The CDR3 length is 14 residues. The CDR3 nucleotides are TGTGCCAGCAGCTTAGGCGGGGTCTCCTACGAGCAGTACTTC. Its protein is CASSLGGVSYEQYF.